This is a list of T cell receptor beta chains from one sample in a study of Tregs in tolerant kidney transplant recipients. Assay: immunoSEQ multiplex PCR; the TCRdb copy retains only in-frame clones and omits some. The profile shows tens of thousands of clones, 91% of them singletons. The specimen comprised CD8+ T cells from blood (PBMCs), sampled 24 months after the transplant. Source of these receptors: a human patient who received a combined kidney and bone marrow transplant. Among the T cells, some may be from the graft donor. CDR3s leave out the opening cysteine and the closing phenylalanine or tryptophan. The listing skips clone size in some rows; elsewhere it reads once, few, many or a size class.

cdr3_length,v_call,clone_size,j_call,cdr3_aa
12,TRBV30,.,TRBJ2-7,AWSGGRGTYEQY
15,TRBV12-5,.,TRBJ2-1,ASGLAIWASEDNEQF
12,TRBV27,.,.,ASSPGIRSYEQY
13,TRBV7-9,.,TRBJ2-1,ASSPGAITYNEQF
12,TRBV7-9,.,TRBJ2-7,ASSLQGISYEQY
13,TRBV6-5,once,TRBJ2-5,ASSYTGQGQETQY
11,TRBV5-5,.,TRBJ2-7,ASSLDITYEQY
14,TRBV29-1,.,TRBJ2-1,SVEDPGLAGFYEQF
10,TRBV27,.,TRBJ2-1,ASSPGGNEQF
15,TRBV6-4,once,TRBJ1-5,ASSDGTPGQSNQPQH
13,TRBV27,.,TRBJ2-1,ASSTRTSGNNEQF
15,TRBV27,.,TRBJ2-7,ASSLAVPGLAYHEQY
16,TRBV27,.,TRBJ2-4,ASSPQGQGVMGWNIQY
13,TRBV7-9,.,TRBJ1-2,ASSLAAGGAYGYT
11,TRBV28,.,TRBJ1-2,ASSLEGGYGYT
10,TRBV5-6,.,TRBJ2-7,ASSLAGQEQY
11,TRBV4-1,.,TRBJ2-7,ASSQGLASEQY
13,TRBV6-1,.,TRBJ1-5,ASSVRVGRNQPQH
14,TRBV9,.,TRBJ2-1,ASSPPSGPTYNEQF
14,TRBV7-8,once,TRBJ2-3,ASSPGLAGLTDTQY
13,TRBV19,few,TRBJ2-2,ASSISGGYTGELF
14,TRBV10-3,.,TRBJ2-7,AIGDVRDSGYYEQY
13,TRBV27,.,TRBJ2-4,ASRLEWDSKNIQY
12,TRBV2,few,TRBJ1-3,ASSEAGAGNTIY
13,TRBV4-3,.,TRBJ2-7,ASSSGTGGLYEQY
13,TRBV4-3,.,TRBJ2-5,ASSQGTGSQETQY
14,TRBV7-8,.,TRBJ2-5,ASSLDPGLLRETQY
12,TRBV7-2,.,TRBJ1-2,ASSLAGRGRGYT
13,TRBV10-3,few,TRBJ2-2,AISDRQEDTGELF
11,TRBV5-4,.,TRBJ2-7,ASSWTPSYEQY
14,TRBV2,.,TRBJ2-1,ASSGFRAGSYNEQF
14,TRBV7-9,.,TRBJ1-2,ASSIWTQEHNYGYT
11,TRBV9,.,TRBJ2-5,ASNTGRGETQY
11,TRBV5-6,.,TRBJ2-5,AGSWGGGETQY
15,TRBV19,few,TRBJ1-1,ASSIDHERGQNTEAF
9,TRBV18,.,TRBJ2-3,ASSPLDTQY
16,TRBV28,.,TRBJ2-3,ASTHRLAGLRGTDTQY
15,TRBV18,.,TRBJ1-6,ASSPPWEHSYNSPLH
10,TRBV19,once,TRBJ1-1,ASIQGYTEAF
13,TRBV6-4,.,TRBJ1-2,ASSDSRQKGYGYT
10,TRBV5-1,.,TRBJ2-1,ASSYRDNEQF
13,TRBV28,.,TRBJ2-7,ASSFGTEPPPEQY
9,TRBV7-9,few,TRBJ2-1,ASSRTGEQF
13,TRBV27,.,TRBJ2-1,ASSETSGGFYEQF
12,TRBV27,.,TRBJ2-7,ASSLRPLGYEQY
11,TRBV27,.,TRBJ1-2,ASSLWTGSGYT
13,TRBV6-5,once,TRBJ2-1,ASSYSIPGGNEQF
11,TRBV27,.,TRBJ1-1,GSRQQGGTEAF
11,TRBV5-6,once,TRBJ1-2,ASSLGGPDGYT
12,TRBV4-1,once,TRBJ1-1,ASSPGQGNTEAF
11,TRBV30,.,TRBJ2-1,AWRGLAGYEQF
12,TRBV7-2,.,TRBJ2-1,ASSLSSGGSEQF
14,TRBV5-1,once,TRBJ2-1,ASSLGLAGAYNEQF
15,TRBV7-2,.,TRBJ2-5,ASSLATLAGVGETQY